This T cell receptor (beta chain) was identified in a study of OX40 agonist ivuxolimab in advanced cancers. The overall study: Patients were roughly 83% male with ages roughly 20 to 90, mean about 54. Notes on the study in general: Clonal expansion in partial responders at 0.1-3.0 mg/kg ranked among the lowest.

Assay: immunoSEQ multiplex PCR; the TCRdb copy retains only in-frame clones and omits some. The sample carries fewer than 100,000 clones, roughly 92% recorded once. Comments on this clone: No antigen is known for it.

With 2 bases removed from V and 5 bases from J, the gap between germline ends came to 7 bases. CDR1 and CDR2 (germline): MNHEY, SMNVEV (reference sequence). The CDR3 is 13 residues long. The chain has TRBV27 and TRBJ1-5, with D hard to call. The receptor was derived from an adult with an advanced solid tumor such as melanoma, head and neck, liver or kidney cancer. Sequencing used CD4+ or CD8+ T cells sorted from blood, obtained in a trial of the OX40 agonist ivuxolimab. CDR3 sequence reads: CASSLGAHQPQHF. In DNA form, the CDR3 reads TGTGCCAGCAGTTTAGGTGCACATCAGCCCCAGCATTTT.